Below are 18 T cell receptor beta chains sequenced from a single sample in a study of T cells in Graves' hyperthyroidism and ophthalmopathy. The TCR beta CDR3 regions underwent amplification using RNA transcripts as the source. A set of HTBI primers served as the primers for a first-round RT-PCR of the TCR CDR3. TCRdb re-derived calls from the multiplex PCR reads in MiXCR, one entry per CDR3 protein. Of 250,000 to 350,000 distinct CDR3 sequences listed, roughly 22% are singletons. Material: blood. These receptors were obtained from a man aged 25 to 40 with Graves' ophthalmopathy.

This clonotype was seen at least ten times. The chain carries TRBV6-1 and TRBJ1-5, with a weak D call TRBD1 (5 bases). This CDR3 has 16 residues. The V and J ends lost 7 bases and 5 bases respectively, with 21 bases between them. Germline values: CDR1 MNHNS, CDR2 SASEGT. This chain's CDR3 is CASIQGWGERYQPQHF. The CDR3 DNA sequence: TGTGCCAGCATTCAGGGATGGGGCGAGCGATATCAGCCCCAGCATTTT.

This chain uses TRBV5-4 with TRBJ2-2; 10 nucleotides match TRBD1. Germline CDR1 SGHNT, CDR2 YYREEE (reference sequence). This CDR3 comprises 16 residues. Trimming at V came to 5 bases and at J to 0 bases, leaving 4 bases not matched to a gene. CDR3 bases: TGTGCCAGCAGACAGACAGGGGGCGCGAACACCGGGGAGCTGTTTTTT. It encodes CASRQTGGANTGELFF.

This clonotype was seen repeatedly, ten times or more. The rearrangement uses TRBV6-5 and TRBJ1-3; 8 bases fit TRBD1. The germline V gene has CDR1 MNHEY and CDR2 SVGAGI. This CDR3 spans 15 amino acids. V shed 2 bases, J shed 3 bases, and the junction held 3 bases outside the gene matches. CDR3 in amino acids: CASSYLRGHGNTIYF. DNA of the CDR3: TGTGCCAGCAGTTACCTCAGGGGGCATGGAAACACCATATATTTT.

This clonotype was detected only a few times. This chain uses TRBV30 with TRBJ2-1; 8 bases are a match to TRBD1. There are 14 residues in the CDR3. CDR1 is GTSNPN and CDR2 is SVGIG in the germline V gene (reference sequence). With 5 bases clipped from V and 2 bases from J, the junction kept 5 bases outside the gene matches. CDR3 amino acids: CAWGGDRPYNEQFF. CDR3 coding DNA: TGTGCCTGGGGAGGGGACAGGCCCTACAATGAGCAGTTCTTC.

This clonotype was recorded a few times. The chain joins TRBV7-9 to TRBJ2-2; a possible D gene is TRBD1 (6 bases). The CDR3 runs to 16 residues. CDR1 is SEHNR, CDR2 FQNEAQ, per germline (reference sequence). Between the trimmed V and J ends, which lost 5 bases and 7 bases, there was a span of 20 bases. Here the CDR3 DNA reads TGTGCCAGCAGCCCACAGGGTTGGCGTTTTGGCGGGGAGCTGTTTTTT. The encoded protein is CASSPQGWRFGGELFF.

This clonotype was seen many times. The CDR3 spells CASSSGEVSYEQYF. CDR3 DNA sequence: TGTGCCAGCAGCTCCGGGGAGGTCTCCTACGAGCAGTACTTC. This chain connects TRBV11-3 to TRBJ2-7; possibly TRBD2 for D (6 bases). Trimming removed 4 bases at V and 0 bases at J, with 10 bases between. The CDR3 is made up of 14 amino acids. Germline V gene sequence: CDR1 SGHNT, CDR2 YENEEA.

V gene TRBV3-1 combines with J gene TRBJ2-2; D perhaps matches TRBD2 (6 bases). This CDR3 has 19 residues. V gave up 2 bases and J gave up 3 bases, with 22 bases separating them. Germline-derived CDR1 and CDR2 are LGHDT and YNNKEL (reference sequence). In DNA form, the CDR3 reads TGTGCCAGCAGCCAATACGGTATTAGCGGCCACAGTGACACCGGGGAGCTGTTTTTT. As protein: CASSQYGISGHSDTGELFF.

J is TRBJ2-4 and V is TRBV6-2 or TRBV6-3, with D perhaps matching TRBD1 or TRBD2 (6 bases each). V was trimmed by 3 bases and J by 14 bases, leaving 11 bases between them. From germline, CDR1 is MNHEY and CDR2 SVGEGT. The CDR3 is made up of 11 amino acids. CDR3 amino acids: CASSYRGDEYF. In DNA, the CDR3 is TGTGCCAGCAGTTATAGGGGGGACGAGTACTTC.

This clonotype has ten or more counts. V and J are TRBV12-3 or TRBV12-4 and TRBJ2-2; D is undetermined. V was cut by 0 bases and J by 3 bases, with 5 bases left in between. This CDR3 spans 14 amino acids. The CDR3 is CASSLAGYTGELFF. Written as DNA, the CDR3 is TGTGCCAGCAGTTTAGCAGGGTACACCGGGGAGCTGTTTTTT.

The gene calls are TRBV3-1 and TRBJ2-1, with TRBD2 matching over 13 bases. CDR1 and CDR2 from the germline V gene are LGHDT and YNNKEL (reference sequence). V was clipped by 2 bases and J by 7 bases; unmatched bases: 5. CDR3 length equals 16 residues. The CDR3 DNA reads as TGTGCCAGCAGCCAAAGACTAGCGGGAGGAAGGAATGAGCAGTTCTTC. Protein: CASSQRLAGGRNEQFF.

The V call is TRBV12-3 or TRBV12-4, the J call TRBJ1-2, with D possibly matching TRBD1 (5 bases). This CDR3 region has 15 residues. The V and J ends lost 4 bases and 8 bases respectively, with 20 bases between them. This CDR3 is CASSSRGTKVGGYTF. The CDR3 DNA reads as TGTGCCAGCAGTTCACGAGGGACGAAAGTGGGGGGCTACACCTTC.

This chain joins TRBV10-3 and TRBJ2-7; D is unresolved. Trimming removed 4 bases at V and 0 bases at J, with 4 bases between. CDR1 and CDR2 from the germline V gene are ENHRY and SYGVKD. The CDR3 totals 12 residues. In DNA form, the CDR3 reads TGTGCCATCAGTGGGAGCTCCTACGAGCAGTACTTC. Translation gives CAISGSSYEQYF.

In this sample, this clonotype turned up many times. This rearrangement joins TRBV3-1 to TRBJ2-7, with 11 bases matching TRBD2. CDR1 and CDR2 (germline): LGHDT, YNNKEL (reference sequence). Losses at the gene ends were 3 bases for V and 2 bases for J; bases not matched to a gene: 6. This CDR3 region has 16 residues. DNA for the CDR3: TGTGCCAGCAGCCAGCTGGGACTAGCGGAAACCTACGAGCAGTACTTC. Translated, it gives CASSQLGLAETYEQYF.

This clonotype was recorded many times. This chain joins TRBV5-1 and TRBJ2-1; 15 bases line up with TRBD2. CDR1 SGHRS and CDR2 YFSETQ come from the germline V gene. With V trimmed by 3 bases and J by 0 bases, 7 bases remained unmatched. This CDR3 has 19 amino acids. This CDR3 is CASSSGLAGGPSSYNEQFF. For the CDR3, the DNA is TGCGCCAGCAGCTCGGGACTAGCGGGAGGTCCTAGCTCCTACAATGAGCAGTTCTTC.

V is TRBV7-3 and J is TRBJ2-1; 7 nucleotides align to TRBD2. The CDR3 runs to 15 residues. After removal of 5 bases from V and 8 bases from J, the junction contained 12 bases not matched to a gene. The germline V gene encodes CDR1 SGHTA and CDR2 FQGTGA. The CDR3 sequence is CASSATGGGRDEQFF. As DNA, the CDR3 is TGTGCCAGCAGCGCAACGGGTGGGGGGAGGGATGAGCAGTTCTTC.

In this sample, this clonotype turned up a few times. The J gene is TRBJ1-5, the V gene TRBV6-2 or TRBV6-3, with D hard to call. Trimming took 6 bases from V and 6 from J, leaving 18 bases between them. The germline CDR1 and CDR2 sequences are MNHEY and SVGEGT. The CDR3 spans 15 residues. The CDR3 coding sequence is TGTGCCAGCAGCAGGCAGATAGGATCGGGTCAGCCCCAGCATTTT. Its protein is CASSRQIGSGQPQHF.

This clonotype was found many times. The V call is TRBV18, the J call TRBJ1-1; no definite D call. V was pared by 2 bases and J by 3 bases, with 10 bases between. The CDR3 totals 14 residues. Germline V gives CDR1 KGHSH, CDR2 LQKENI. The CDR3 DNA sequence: TGTGCCAGCTCACCAGCGATCCAGTACACTGAAGCTTTCTTT. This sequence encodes CASSPAIQYTEAFF. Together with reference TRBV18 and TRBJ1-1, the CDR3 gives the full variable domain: NAGVMQNPRHLVRRRGQEARLRCSPMKGHSHVYWYRQLPEEGLKFMVYLQKENIIDESGMPKERFSAEFPKEGPSILRIQQVVRGDSAAYFCASSPAIQYTEAFFGQGTRLTVV.

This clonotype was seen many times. CDR3 in amino acids: CASSLGTDGYTF. DNA for the CDR3: TGTGCCAGCAGCTTAGGGACTGACGGCTACACCTTC. The chain is built from TRBV11-2 and TRBJ1-2; D is ambiguous. The CDR3 has 12 residues. V was clipped by 1 base and J by 8 bases, with 8 bases between them. Germline V gene lookup returns CDR1 SGHAT and CDR2 FQNNGV.